Listed below are T cell receptor beta chains from one sample, sequenced in a study of shared clonotypes between healthy human individuals. Libraries were prepared by immunoSEQ multiplex PCR; TCRdb keeps only in-frame clonotypes and omits some of them. In the table there are more than 400,000 clones, around 96% of which are singletons. The sequenced sample consisted of naive CD4+ T cells sorted from blood. These receptors were taken from a woman under 40 in good health. Both conserved end residues are part of each CDR3. D genes are given only for firm matches. Part of the rows lack a size; the others show once, few, many or a class for expanded clones.

CDR3: CASSVGTGDLAKNIQYF
DNA: TGTGCCAGCAGCGTCGGGACGGGCGATCTAGCCAAAAACATTCAGTACTTC
D: -
J: TRBJ2-4
V: TRBV9
size: -

CDR3: CASSPNRMNTEAFF
DNA: TGTGCCAGCTCACCGAACAGAATGAACACTGAAGCTTTCTTT
D: -
J: TRBJ1-1
V: TRBV18
size: -

CDR3: CASSELGTSGYEQYF
DNA: TGTGCCAGCAGTGAATTGGGGACTAGCGGTTACGAGCAGTACTTC
D: TRBD2
J: TRBJ2-7
V: TRBV25-1
size: once

CDR3: CASSRTALNYEQYF
DNA: TGTGCCAGCAGCCGGACTGCCTTGAACTACGAGCAGTACTTC
D: -
J: TRBJ2-7
V: TRBV6-5
size: -

CDR3: CAWSVWGRQYNEQFF
DNA: TGTGCCTGGAGTGTCTGGGGGAGACAGTACAATGAGCAGTTCTTC
D: -
J: TRBJ2-1
V: TRBV30
size: -

CDR3: CASSLEAFRTDTQYF
DNA: TGTGCCAGCAGCTTAGAGGCCTTCCGCACAGATACGCAGTATTTT
D: -
J: TRBJ2-3
V: TRBV7-2
size: -

CDR3: CASSPLGQGIGSNQSQHF
DNA: TGTGCCAGTAGTCCCCTTGGACAGGGGATAGGGAGCAATCAGTCCCAGCATTTT
D: TRBD1
J: TRBJ1-5
V: TRBV19
size: -

CDR3: CASSAPGGSIAAFF
DNA: TGTGCCAGCAGCGCTCCCGGCGGGAGCATAGCCGCGTTCTTC
D: TRBD2
J: TRBJ2-1
V: TRBV9
size: -

CDR3: CASSPVNREMETQYF
DNA: TGTGCCAGCAGCCCGGTAAACAGGGAGATGGAGACCCAGTACTTC
D: -
J: TRBJ2-5
V: TRBV11-1
size: -

CDR3: CASSLVPSGNTGELFF
DNA: TGTGCCAGCAGCTTAGTCCCTAGCGGGAACACCGGGGAGCTGTTTTTT
D: TRBD2
J: TRBJ2-2
V: TRBV7-6
size: -

CDR3: CASSDRTDEQYF
DNA: TGCGCCAGCAGCGACAGGACGGACGAGCAGTACTTC
D: -
J: TRBJ2-7
V: TRBV5-1
size: -

CDR3: CASAGAGWYSNQPQHF
DNA: TGTGCCAGTGCAGGGGCTGGATGGTATAGCAATCAGCCCCAGCATTTT
D: -
J: TRBJ1-5
V: TRBV19
size: -

CDR3: CASNSGQGTSPTDTQYF
DNA: TGTGCCAGCAATTCTGGACAGGGGACTTCCCCCACAGATACGCAGTATTTT
D: TRBD1
J: TRBJ2-3
V: TRBV28
size: -

CDR3: CASSQHGETQYF
DNA: TGTGCCAGCAGCCAACACGGGGAGACCCAGTACTTC
D: -
J: TRBJ2-5
V: TRBV6-5
size: -

CDR3: CASSLRPPGQGTYEQYF
DNA: TGTGCCAGCAGTTTAAGACCACCGGGACAGGGGACCTACGAGCAGTACTTC
D: TRBD1
J: TRBJ2-7
V: TRBV27
size: -

CDR3: CASSPLGEVRTEAFF
DNA: TGTGCCAGCAGTCCGCTCGGGGAGGTACGGACTGAAGCTTTCTTT
D: -
J: TRBJ1-1
V: TRBV6-1
size: -

CDR3: CASSPTGLAGAWDEQYF
DNA: TGCGCCAGCAGCCCTACGGGACTAGCGGGAGCCTGGGACGAGCAGTACTTC
D: TRBD2
J: TRBJ2-7
V: TRBV4-1
size: -

CDR3: CASSSGTPWKPDYEQYF
DNA: TGTGCCAGCAGCTCCGGGACACCCTGGAAACCCGACTACGAGCAGTACTTC
D: -
J: TRBJ2-7
V: TRBV13
size: -

CDR3: CASSQPSYEQYF
DNA: TGCGCCAGCAGCCAACCTTCCTACGAGCAGTACTTC
D: -
J: TRBJ2-7
V: TRBV4-1
size: -

CDR3: CASSLTRPTNEKLFF
DNA: TGCGCCAGCAGCTTGACGAGACCAACTAATGAAAAACTGTTTTTT
D: -
J: TRBJ1-4
V: TRBV5-1
size: -

CDR3: CASSLWPGQDTYEQYF
DNA: TGCGCCAGCAGCTTGTGGCCGGGACAGGACACCTACGAGCAGTACTTC
D: TRBD1
J: TRBJ2-7
V: TRBV5-1
size: -

CDR3: CASSLVSHFRGTEAFF
DNA: TGTGCCAGCAGTTTAGTCTCCCACTTTCGGGGAACTGAAGCTTTCTTT
D: -
J: TRBJ1-1
V: TRBV28
size: -

CDR3: CATSDRVSNQPQHF
DNA: TGTGCCACCTCGGACAGGGTTAGCAATCAGCCCCAGCATTTT
D: TRBD1
J: TRBJ1-5
V: TRBV2
size: -

CDR3: CASSLRRSGANYGYTF
DNA: TGTGCCAGCAGCTTAAGAAGGAGCGGAGCTAACTATGGCTACACCTTC
D: -
J: TRBJ1-2
V: TRBV7-2
size: -

CDR3: CASSQARSSLQVAQTDTQYF
DNA: TGCGCCAGCAGCCAAGCTAGATCTTCATTACAGGTAGCGCAGACAGATACGCAGTATTTT
D: -
J: TRBJ2-3
V: TRBV4-1
size: -

CDR3: CASSPGTSGTTDTQYF
DNA: TGTGCCAGCAGTCCAGGGACTAGCGGGACCACAGATACGCAGTATTTT
D: TRBD2
J: TRBJ2-3
V: TRBV27
size: -

CDR3: CASSDSGHPRARGYTF
DNA: TGTGCCAGCAGTGACTCGGGACATCCGAGGGCTCGAGGCTACACCTTC
D: -
J: TRBJ1-2
V: TRBV6-4
size: -

CDR3: CASSFGRDNSPLHF
DNA: TGTGCCAGCAGTTTTGGCAGAGATAATTCACCCCTCCACTTT
D: -
J: TRBJ1-6
V: TRBV28
size: -

CDR3: CSDLRILEQFF
DNA: TGCAGCGATCTTCGCATTTTGGAGCAGTTCTTC
D: -
J: TRBJ2-1
V: TRBV29-1
size: -

CDR3: CASSGRGNEQYF
DNA: TGTGCCAGCAGTGGCAGGGGGAACGAGCAGTACTTC
D: TRBD1
J: TRBJ2-7
V: TRBV28
size: -